This T cell receptor (beta chain) was captured by sequencing in a study of cytomegalovirus exposure and HLA in healthy donors. Study-level points and caveats: Information on immune exposure was restricted to one variable (CMV serostatus). Later on, an analysis tied approximately 17,000 TCR beta sequences to HLA alleles at 0.05 false discovery rate. Cytomegalovirus-associated status was assigned to 150 to 200 TCR beta chains.

60 Vbeta and 13 Jbeta primers were used in PCR. Produced via immunoSEQ multiplex PCR; TCRdb's table is partial and in-frame only. Here the sample spans about 100,000 clones, 75% being singletons. Points on this clone: Its antigen is as yet unknown.

Sequenced material: PBMCs. The TCR sequence derives from a male donor in good health and CMV-seropositive.

CDR3 in amino acids: CATQLGGPSNQPQHF. CDR3 bases: TGTGCCACCCAACTTGGGGGCCCGAGCAATCAGCCCCAGCATTTT. The V call is TRBV19, the J call TRBJ1-5; weak D call: TRBD1 (6 bases). CDR1 is LNHDA and CDR2 is SQIVND in the germline V gene (reference sequence). The CDR3 contains 15 residues. Trimming stripped 10 bases from V and 1 base from J, with 17 bases between.